One sample yielded the 11 T cell receptor beta chains listed below, sequenced in a study of T cells in Graves' hyperthyroidism and ophthalmopathy. Amplified TCR beta CDR3 regions derived from RNA transcripts. TCR CDR3 regions were first amplified by RT-PCR with HTBI primers. TCRdb itself ran the multiplex PCR reads through MiXCR, one entry per CDR3 protein. The data show roughly 700,000 distinct CDR3 sequences, 12% to 15% seen once. Sequencing was carried out using blood. Receptor source: a young woman with Graves' hyperthyroidism.

This clonotype was detected ten times or more. V and J are TRBV12-5 and TRBJ2-1; a weak D match, TRBD2 (5 bases). Deletions cut 5 bases from V and 6 bases from J, with 14 bases between. The CDR3 loop spans 14 amino acids. Germline V gene lookup returns CDR1 LGHNT and CDR2 FRNRAP. This chain's CDR3 is CASGPTRDSNEQFF. In nucleotides, the CDR3 is TGTGCTAGTGGTCCGACCCGGGATTCCAATGAGCAGTTCTTC. The whole variable domain, filled in from reference TRBV12-5 and TRBJ2-1, reads DARVTQTPRHKVTEMGQEVTMRCQPILGHNTVFWYRQTMMQGLELLAYFRNRAPLDDSGMPKDRFSAEMPDATLATLKIQPSEPRDSAVYFCASGPTRDSNEQFFGPGTRLTVL.

This clonotype was recorded at least ten times. This chain connects TRBV6-2 or TRBV6-3 to TRBJ2-2, with 8 bases that match TRBD1. Unmatched junction bases numbered 3, after V lost 7 bases and J lost 5 bases. There are 13 residues in the CDR3. Germline CDR1 and CDR2: MNHEY and SVGEGT. The CDR3 reads CASTRDRTGELFF. The CDR3, as DNA: TGTGCCAGCACCCGGGACAGGACCGGGGAGCTGTTTTTT.

This chain joins TRBV27 and TRBJ2-1, with 11 bases aligning to TRBD2. J gave up 3 bases and V 6 bases, and 7 bases lay outside the gene matches. Germline-derived CDR1 and CDR2 are MNHEY and SMNVEV (reference sequence). The CDR3 runs 16 residues. The DNA for the CDR3 is TGTGCCAGCAGGCGGACCGGGACTAGCGGCTACAATGAGCAGTTCTTC. Translating gives CASRRTGTSGYNEQFF.

About this clonotype itself: This could be a read error, since a much larger clone is one nucleotide away. The chain couples TRBV7-9 to TRBJ2-1; D is undetermined. With 10 bases removed from V and 8 bases from J, the gap between germline ends came to 24 bases. CDR3 length: 15 residues. The germline V gene has CDR1 SEHNR and CDR2 FQNEAQ (reference sequence). CDR3 in amino acids: CATEGSVAREDEQFF. The CDR3 nucleotides are TGTGCCACCGAAGGATCAGTCGCGAGAGAAGATGAGCAGTTCTTC.

The J gene is TRBJ2-2, the V gene TRBV29-1, with 8 bases lining up with TRBD2. The J segment lost 1 base and the V segment lost 4 bases, leaving 20 bases of the junction unmatched. Germline lookup yields CDR1 SQVTM and CDR2 ANQGSEA. The CDR3 contains 20 residues. In nucleotides, the CDR3 is TGCAGCGTTGCTGATCGGACTAGCTCCTTGGGGCACTTGAACACCGGGGAGCTGTTTTTT. Amino acids: CSVADRTSSLGHLNTGELFF.

The rearrangement uses TRBV18 and TRBJ2-1; weak D call: TRBD2 (5 bases). CDR1 and CDR2 from the germline V gene are KGHSH and LQKENI. This CDR3 spans 17 amino acids. Trimming took 1 base from V and 9 from J, leaving 22 bases between them. CDR3 loop: CASSPQSLEVFWAEQFF. CDR3 sequence (DNA): TGTGCCAGCTCACCACAGTCATTGGAGGTTTTCTGGGCTGAGCAGTTCTTC.

This clonotype was recorded many times. The rearrangement joins TRBV2 to TRBJ1-5; 9 nucleotides align to TRBD1. J lost 6 bases, V lost 3 bases, and 6 bases had no gene match. This CDR3 has 15 amino acids. Germline CDR1 reads SNHLY; CDR2 reads FYNNEI. CDR3 region: CASSENRGQGQPQHF. The CDR3, as DNA: TGTGCCAGCAGTGAGAACAGGGGGCAAGGTCAGCCCCAGCATTTT.

This clonotype was seen at least ten times. V is TRBV28 and J is TRBJ2-5; a weak D match, TRBD2 (6 bases). V was trimmed by 7 bases and J by 2 bases, leaving 8 bases between them. CDR3 length: 12 amino acids. Germline V gene data show CDR1 as MDHEN and CDR2 as SYDVKM. CDR3 sequence: CASTGEQETQYF. The CDR3, as DNA: TGTGCCAGCACGGGGGAGCAAGAGACCCAGTACTTC.

This clonotype was recorded a few times. This chain uses TRBV29-1 with TRBJ1-4; weak D call: TRBD1 (6 bases). V lost 1 base to trimming and J lost 8 bases, with 8 bases between them. The germline CDR1 and CDR2 sequences are SQVTM and ANQGSEA. The CDR3 sequence is 12 residues long. CDR3 sequence: CSVEGQAEKLFF. DNA of the CDR3: TGCAGCGTTGAAGGACAGGCCGAAAAACTGTTTTTT.

This clonotype was detected a few times. The chain combines TRBV28 with TRBJ1-4, with 7 bases matching TRBD1. The CDR3 loop spans 15 amino acids. Germline loops: CDR1 MDHEN, CDR2 SYDVKM. J gave up 8 bases and V 5 bases, and 11 bases lay outside the gene matches. The CDR3 DNA reads TGTGCCAGCAGTCTGTACCGGGACAGACTCGAAAAACTGTTTTTT. It specifies CASSLYRDRLEKLFF.

The table lists this clonotype with many counts. This rearrangement joins TRBV5-1 to TRBJ2-4; no definite D call. V lost 3 bases, J lost 10 bases, and 8 bases lay in between. The CDR3 has 11 residues. Germline V gene data show CDR1 as SGHRS and CDR2 as YFSETQ. The CDR3 DNA reads as TGCGCCAGCAGCTCCGGCCTAATTCAGTACTTC. This encodes CASSSGLIQYF.